This entry concerns a single T cell receptor (beta chain). The antigen is undetermined. The data are from a study of response to subunit inactivated influenza vaccine. Notes on the study in general: Few additional T cells are recruited per seasonal influenza vaccination, authors suggested.

TCRdb re-called the RT-PCR reads through MiXCR, storing one row per CDR3 protein. The sample contains some 800,000 distinct CDR3 sequences, approximately 21% of which appear only once. CDR1 and CDR2 (germline): LGHNA, YNFKEQ. V lost 1 base, J lost 3 bases, and 7 bases stayed unmatched. There are 16 residues in the CDR3. The sequences come from PBMCs from blood, collected roughly 5 days after vaccination. This receptor was identified in a man in his fifties or sixties who received an inactivated influenza vaccine. J is TRBJ2-3 and V is TRBV4-2; TRBD2 aligns across 7 bases. Here the CDR3 reads CASSQGRLANTDTQYF. CDR3 nucleotide sequence: TGTGCCAGCAGCCAAGGTAGACTAGCAAATACAGATACGCAGTATTTT.